The 4 T cell receptor beta chains listed next were all sequenced from one sample in a study of blood T cell repertoires in COVID-19. Clones were read by immunoSEQ multiplex PCR, and TCRdb kept only the in-frame ones, dropping some. This sample carries some 110,000 clones, 70% to 90% of them seen once, and the ten largest clones take almost 4.5%. What was sequenced was peripheral blood. These receptors were taken from a man aged 40-50 years with acute or convalescent COVID-19.

The chain employs TRBV19 and TRBJ1-5, with 9 bases that match TRBD1. V shed 7 bases, J shed 5 bases, and the junction held 9 bases outside the gene matches. Germline V CDR1 and CDR2: LNHDA, SQIVND (reference sequence). CDR3 length: 15 amino acids. CDR3 residues: CASTRDRDFYQPQHF. CDR3 in DNA: TGTGCCAGTACCCGGGACAGGGATTTTTATCAGCCCCAGCATTTT. The whole variable domain, remainder taken from reference TRBV19 and TRBJ1-5, is DGGITQSPKYLFRKEGQNVTLSCEQNLNHDAMYWYRQDPGQGLRLIYYSQIVNDFQKGDIAEGYSVSREKKESFPLTVTSAQKNPTAFYLCASTRDRDFYQPQHFGDGTRLSIL.

The chain is built from TRBV5-4 and TRBJ2-2; TRBD1 agrees at 8 bases. The CDR3 runs 15 residues. Germline values: CDR1 SGHNT, CDR2 YYREEE (reference sequence). After removal of 4 bases from V and 3 bases from J, the junction contained 5 bases not matched to a gene. DNA of the CDR3: TGTGCCAGCAGCAGACCGACAGGGGACACCGGGGAGCTGTTTTTT. Translation gives CASSRPTGDTGELFF. Full variable domain (rest looked up from reference TRBV5-4 and TRBJ2-2): ETGVTQSPTHLIKTRGQQVTLRCSSQSGHNTVSWYQQALGQGPQFIFQYYREEENGRGNFPPRFSGLQFPNYSSELNVNALELDDSALYLCASSRPTGDTGELFFGEGSRLTVL.

V usage is TRBV6-5 and J usage is TRBJ1-1; D call uncertain. Germline V lookup: CDR1 MNHEY, CDR2 SVGAGI. CDR3 length: 14 amino acids. V lost 6 bases and J 0 bases, leaving 11 bases between the germline ends. The CDR3: CASRRTPLNTEAFF. The CDR3 DNA sequence: TGTGCCAGCAGACGAACACCTTTGAACACTGAAGCTTTCTTT.

This clone was detected ten times or more. The rearrangement links TRBV7-6 to TRBJ2-7; 7 bases agree with TRBD2. With 4 bases clipped from V and 2 bases from J, the junction kept 2 bases outside the gene matches. The germline gives CDR1 SGHVS, CDR2 FNYEAQ. This CDR3 comprises 13 residues. The CDR3 bases are TGTGCCAGCAGCTGGGACTATGCCTACGAGCAGTACTTC. This encodes CASSWDYAYEQYF.